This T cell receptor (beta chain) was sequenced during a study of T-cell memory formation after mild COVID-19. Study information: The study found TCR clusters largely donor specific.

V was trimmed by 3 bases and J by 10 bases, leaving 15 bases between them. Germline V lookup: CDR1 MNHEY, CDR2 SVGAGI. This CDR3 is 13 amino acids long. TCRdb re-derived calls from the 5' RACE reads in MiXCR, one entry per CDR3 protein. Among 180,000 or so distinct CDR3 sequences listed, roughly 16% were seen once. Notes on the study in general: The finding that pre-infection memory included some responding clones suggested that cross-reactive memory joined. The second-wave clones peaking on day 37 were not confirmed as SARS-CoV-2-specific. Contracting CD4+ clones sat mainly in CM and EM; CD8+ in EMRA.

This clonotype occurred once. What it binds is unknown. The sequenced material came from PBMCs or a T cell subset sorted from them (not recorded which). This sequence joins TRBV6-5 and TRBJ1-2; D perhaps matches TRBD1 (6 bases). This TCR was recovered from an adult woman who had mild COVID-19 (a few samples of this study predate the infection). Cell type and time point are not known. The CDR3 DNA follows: TGTGCCAGCAGTTATAAACAGGGAGACTTCTACACCTTC. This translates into CASSYKQGDFYTF.